This T cell receptor (gamma chain) was identified during a study of human gamma delta and Vdelta1 T cells. TCRdb reprocessed the PCR reads through CATT. The sample includes approximately 8,400 gamma-chain clones, around 50% of them seen just once. The CDR3 extends over 14 amino acids. The ends lost 0 bases at V and 3 bases at J; junction bases unmatched: 1. Germline-derived CDR1 and CDR2 are EGSTGY and YDSYTSSV. Points on this clone: No antigen is known for it.

Findings of the study overall: Polyclonal Delta One T cells reportedly showed broad cytotoxic targeting of acute myeloid leukemia.

This receptor was obtained from a human donor in good health. Source material: Vdelta1 gamma-delta T cells from blood grown in culture (DOT cells). V usage is TRGV4 and J usage is TRGJP2. The CDR3 nucleotides read TGTGCCACCTGGGATGGGGGTAGTGATTGGATCAAGACGTTT. Residues: CATWDGGSDWIKTF.